This T cell receptor beta chain derives from a study of response to subunit inactivated influenza vaccine. The study, taken as a whole, reports: Each seasonal flu vaccination may recruit only limited new T cells, authors suggested.

This clonotype was counted a few times. Its antigen is unidentified. TCRdb recomputed calls from the RT-PCR reads with MiXCR, one row per CDR3 protein. The sample lists almost 600,000 distinct CDR3 sequences; roughly 15% were seen once. This CDR3 comprises 12 residues. V was cut by 6 bases and J by 4 bases, with 10 bases left in between. Source: PBMCs from blood, taken approximately 12 days after vaccination. This receptor was taken from a man aged 45-65 years who received an inactivated influenza vaccine. The V and J genes are TRBV12-3 or TRBV12-4 and TRBJ2-7; D call uncertain. For the CDR3, the DNA is TGTGCCAGCAGCCTCTTTCGATACGAGCAGTACTTC. The encoded protein is CASSLFRYEQYF.